This entry describes one TCR beta chain. What it binds is unknown. This record belongs to a study of post-analysis software for immune sequencing data. The study's findings and limits: Same-batch preparations were strongly co-clustered by F measure.

Unique-molecular-identifier-tagged TCR beta cDNA libraries were used. TCRdb analysed the PCR reads with MiXCR anew, one entry per CDR3 protein. The data contain some 700,000 distinct CDR3 sequences, 55% to 60% of them seen just once; the ten biggest clones take up approximately 10%. This receptor was identified in a girl under 10 years old with multiple sclerosis. The sequenced sample was blood.

CDR3 DNA: TGTGCCAGCAGTTTCGAGGGGGCCGCCGCCAAAAACATTCAGTACTTC. Its protein product is CASSFEGAAAKNIQYF. This chain connects TRBV12-3 or TRBV12-4 to TRBJ2-4; 7 nucleotides agree with TRBD1. The CDR3 loop spans 16 amino acids. Unmatched junction bases numbered 6, after V lost 3 bases and J lost 1 base.